The 32 T cell receptor beta chains below were found in one sample sequenced in a study of T cells in Graves' hyperthyroidism and ophthalmopathy. Amplified TCR beta CDR3 regions came from RNA transcripts. The study used the HTBI primer set for a first-round RT-PCR of the TCR CDR3. TCRdb used MiXCR to reprocess the multiplex PCR reads, holding one entry per CDR3 protein. The sample records under 450,000 distinct CDR3 sequences, less than 20% being singletons. Specimen: blood. These receptors were taken from a woman aged 18-30 years with Graves' hyperthyroidism.

This clonotype has ten or more counts. The gene calls are TRBV12-3 or TRBV12-4 and TRBJ2-5; D uncertain. The V and J ends lost 6 bases and 3 bases respectively, with 17 bases between them. The length of the CDR3 is 15 residues. DNA of the CDR3: TGTGCCAGCAGGGCCGATGGGTCCTACAAAGAGACCCAGTACTTC. This encodes CASRADGSYKETQYF.

This clonotype turned up a few times. J is TRBJ1-2 and V is TRBV4-1; tentative D call: TRBD1 (6 bases). Germline V gene lookup returns CDR1 MGHRA and CDR2 YSYEKL. V was trimmed by 6 bases and J by 0 bases, leaving 14 bases between them. The CDR3 covers 15 residues. DNA of the CDR3: TGCGCCAGCAGTCCCGGGACAAAGACTAACTATGGCTACACCTTC. It specifies CASSPGTKTNYGYTF.

This clonotype was seen at least ten times. This chain connects TRBV28 to TRBJ2-1; D gene uncertain. The CDR3 length is 20 residues. CDR1 is MDHEN and CDR2 is SYDVKM in the germline V gene. Trimming stripped 2 bases from V and 4 bases from J, with 27 bases between. The CDR3 nucleotides are TGTGCCAGCAGTTTAATGGCGGTTTTTGACTCCGAAGTCTCTTACAATGAGCAGTTCTTC. Its translation is CASSLMAVFDSEVSYNEQFF.

This clonotype showed up many times. This chain uses TRBV2 with TRBJ2-1, with 9 nucleotides matching TRBD2. The V segment lost 6 bases and the J segment 6 bases; nucleotides outside the gene matches: 9. CDR3 length equals 15 residues. From germline, CDR1 is SNHLY and CDR2 FYNNEI. The CDR3 DNA reads as TGTGCCAGCAGAAGGGAGCTAGCGGGAAGCAATGAGCAGTTCTTC. It translates to CASRRELAGSNEQFF.

The chain couples TRBV7-8 to TRBJ2-1; 8 positions agree with TRBD2. V gave up 3 bases and J gave up 4 bases; unmatched junction bases: 8. The CDR3 runs 16 residues. CDR1 and CDR2 from the germline V gene are SGHVS and FQNEAQ. For the CDR3, the DNA is TGTGCCAGCAGCTTGGCGGGACTAGAGGCGTACAATGAGCAGTTCTTC. Amino acids: CASSLAGLEAYNEQFF.

This clonotype has ten or more counts. The chain recombines TRBV20-1 with TRBJ1-2; D uncertain. V gave up 4 bases and J gave up 4 bases, with 10 bases separating them. This CDR3 is built from 12 residues. Germline V gives CDR1 DFQATT, CDR2 SNEGSKA (reference sequence). CDR3 sequence: CSAIGRTYGYTF. The CDR3, as DNA: TGCAGTGCTATCGGACGGACCTATGGCTACACCTTC.

This clonotype was observed at least ten times. The gene calls are TRBV2 and TRBJ1-2; 10 bases map to TRBD1. J was trimmed by 5 bases and V by 4 bases; bases with no gene match: 1. The CDR3 runs to 13 residues. The germline V gene has CDR1 SNHLY and CDR2 FYNNEI. The CDR3, as DNA: TGTGCCAGCAGTGGGGACAGGGGATATGGCTACACCTTC. Translation: CASSGDRGYGYTF.

The chain links TRBV6-1 to TRBJ1-2, with 7 nucleotides matching TRBD1. Germline CDR1 MNHNS, CDR2 SASEGT. The CDR3 is 16 residues long. J lost 0 bases, V lost 5 bases, and 9 bases had no gene match. CDR3 region: CASSRQGDSSNYGYTF. CDR3 coding DNA: TGTGCCAGCAGTCGTCAAGGGGACAGCTCTAACTATGGCTACACCTTC.

The chain employs TRBV29-1 and TRBJ2-7, with D hard to call. The CDR3 length is 13 residues. The germline V gene has CDR1 SQVTM and CDR2 ANQGSEA. CDR3 in amino acids: CPHALFPGYEQYF. The CDR3 DNA reads TGCCCCCACGCGCTGTTTCCCGGCTACGAGCAGTACTTC.

This clonotype was picked up many times. The CDR3 DNA reads as TGCGCCAGCAGCTTGGCTAGCGGACTTCCAGATACGCAGTATTTT. Residues: CASSLASGLPDTQYF. The V call is TRBV5-1, the J call TRBJ2-3; 7 bases align to TRBD2. CDR1 is SGHRS and CDR2 is YFSETQ in the germline V gene. V shed 0 bases, J shed 4 bases, and the junction held 5 bases outside the gene matches. This CDR3 is 15 amino acids long.

This clonotype was observed many times. CDR3 nucleotides: TGTGCCAGCAGTGCTACCCGGGGGGGGGGTTCCTACAATGAGCAGTTCTTC. As protein: CASSATRGGGSYNEQFF. The rearrangement joins TRBV2 to TRBJ2-1; TRBD2 matches at 8 bases. This CDR3 is built from 17 residues. The J segment lost 1 base and the V segment lost 4 bases, leaving 9 bases of the junction unmatched. Germline CDR1 reads SNHLY; CDR2 reads FYNNEI.

CDR3 bases: TGTGCCAGCAGCGTAGGAATAGCGGCTTACAATGAGCAGTACTTC. It specifies CASSVGIAAYNEQYF. The chain combines TRBV9 with TRBJ2-7; D is possibly TRBD2 (6 bases). V was pared by 0 bases and J by 7 bases, with 17 bases between. The CDR3 totals 15 residues. Germline V gene lookup returns CDR1 SGDLS and CDR2 YYNGEE.

The sample holds a few counts of this clonotype. J is TRBJ2-1 and V is TRBV24-1; the match to TRBD2 covers 12 bases. Germline CDR1 is KGHDR and CDR2 is SFDVKD. The CDR3 is 19 residues long. With 5 bases clipped from V and 4 bases from J, the junction kept 14 bases outside the gene matches. The CDR3 sequence: CATSGLSTSGRAAYNEQFF. The CDR3 DNA reads TGTGCCACCAGTGGTCTCTCGACTAGCGGGAGAGCGGCTTACAATGAGCAGTTCTTC.

CDR3 amino acids: CASRESNSRTDTQYF. As DNA, the CDR3 is TGTGCCAGCAGGGAATCCAACTCGCGCACAGATACGCAGTATTTT. This sequence joins TRBV2 and TRBJ2-3; D uncertain. The CDR3 consists of 15 residues. Germline loops: CDR1 SNHLY, CDR2 FYNNEI. Trimming cost V 6 bases and J 1 base, with 14 bases left between them.

This chain links TRBV24-1 with TRBJ2-7; TRBD1 aligns across 12 bases. Germline values: CDR1 KGHDR, CDR2 SFDVKD. The CDR3 covers 16 residues. V was clipped by 2 bases and J by 4 bases; unmatched bases: 5. This CDR3 reads CATSDSGTGGYYEQYF. The CDR3 bases are TGTGCCACCAGTGATTCAGGGACAGGGGGCTATTACGAGCAGTACTTC.

This clonotype was counted a few times. V is TRBV27 and J is TRBJ2-7; no clear D gene. The CDR3 loop spans 13 amino acids. Per germline, CDR1 MNHEY and CDR2 SMNVEV (reference sequence). Trimming removed 10 bases from V and 3 bases from J, with 16 bases in between. The CDR3 reads CATSSGLGYEQYF. The CDR3 DNA follows: TGTGCCACATCGTCCGGGTTAGGCTACGAGCAGTACTTC.

Notes on this clonotype: This could be a read error, since a much larger clone is one nucleotide away. This chain connects TRBV5-6 to TRBJ2-1; D gene ambiguous. Looked up from germline, CDR1 is SGHDT and CDR2 is YYEEEE. Trimming shortened V by 3 bases and J by 10 bases, and 8 bases separated the two germline ends. The CDR3 covers 11 residues. Here the CDR3 reads CASSWSGEQFF. The CDR3 DNA reads as TGTGCCAGCAGCTGGAGTGGGGAGCAGTTCTTC. Full variable domain (missing parts from reference TRBV5-6 and TRBJ2-1): DAGVTQSPTHLIKTRGQQVTLRCSPKSGHDTVSWYQQALGQGPQFIFQYYEEEERQRGNFPDRFSGHQFPNYSSELNVNALLLGDSALYLCASSWSGEQFFGPGTRLTVL.

This clonotype was observed at least ten times. The V gene is TRBV11-2, the J gene TRBJ1-4; D is ambiguous. Trimming shortened V by 1 base and J by 2 bases, and 5 bases separated the two germline ends. The CDR3 runs 14 residues. Germline CDR1 and CDR2: SGHAT and FQNNGV. The CDR3 spells CASSLVGTNEKLFF. The DNA for the CDR3 is TGTGCCAGCAGCTTAGTTGGCACTAATGAAAAACTGTTTTTT.

This clonotype was seen a few times. A much bigger clone sits one base away, suggesting this may be a read error. This chain links TRBV7-2 with TRBJ2-7; TRBD2 is a possible D gene (5 bases). Germline values: CDR1 SGHTA, CDR2 FQGNSA. This CDR3 is 11 amino acids long. The CDR3 sequence: CASSFDYERYF. CDR3 nucleotides: TGTGCCAGCAGCTTTGACTACGAGCGGTACTTC.

This clonotype has a count of ten or more. The chain uses TRBV24-1 and TRBJ2-3, with D possibly TRBD1 on 6 matching bases. Looked up from germline, CDR1 is KGHDR and CDR2 is SFDVKD. The CDR3 spans 15 residues. The V end was cut by 1 base, the J end by 4 bases, with 11 bases between. The CDR3 coding sequence is TGTGCCACCAGTGATTTCGGCAGGGGCCCAGATACGCAGTATTTT. It specifies CATSDFGRGPDTQYF.

In this sample, this clonotype turned up a few times. The chain couples TRBV5-1 to TRBJ2-2, with D hard to call. Trimming took off 0 bases at V and 1 base at J, with 7 bases between the two ends. Germline V gives CDR1 SGHRS, CDR2 YFSETQ. The CDR3 sequence is 15 residues long. CDR3 in DNA: TGCGCCAGCAGCTTGGATAGCCGGAACACCGGGGAGCTGTTTTTT. This sequence encodes CASSLDSRNTGELFF.

This clonotype appeared many times. The CDR3 DNA sequence: TGTGCCAGTAGTATAGGAGGGGAATTTATGAACACTGAAGCTTTCTTT. The encoded protein is CASSIGGEFMNTEAFF. J is TRBJ1-1 and V is TRBV19; D might be TRBD1 (5 bases). Between the trimmed V and J ends, which lost 1 base and 0 bases, there was a span of 12 bases. This CDR3 has 16 amino acids. CDR1 and CDR2 from the germline V gene are LNHDA and SQIVND (reference sequence).

The V gene is TRBV18, the J gene TRBJ2-7; the D call may be TRBD1 or TRBD2 (5 bases each). Germline values: CDR1 KGHSH, CDR2 LQKENI. Trimming took off 3 bases at V and 7 bases at J, with 16 bases between the two ends. The CDR3 covers 14 residues. CDR3 DNA sequence: TGTGCCAGCTCACCGGGACGCAGACGGGATGAGCAGTACTTC. Residues: CASSPGRRRDEQYF.

This clonotype was seen a few times. The CDR3 spells CSVDRAGGDYGYTF. The DNA of the CDR3 is TGCAGCGTTGATAGGGCGGGGGGAGACTATGGCTACACCTTC. The chain combines TRBV29-1 with TRBJ1-2; possible D gene TRBD1, 5 bases. V was pared by 3 bases and J by 3 bases, with 14 bases between. The CDR3 sequence is 14 residues long. The germline V gene has CDR1 SQVTM and CDR2 ANQGSEA.

This clonotype was counted at least ten times. The gene calls are TRBV7-3 and TRBJ1-1; no firm D call. V was cut by 6 bases and J by 1 base, with 12 bases left in between. The CDR3 length is 14 residues. The V gene's germline CDR1 is SGHTA and CDR2 FQGTGA. For the CDR3, the DNA is TGTGCCAGCAGTGAAGGGCACCAGAACACTGAAGCTTTCTTT. It specifies CASSEGHQNTEAFF. The variable domain in full, with the rest retrieved from reference TRBV7-3 and TRBJ1-1, is GAGVSQTPSNKVTEKGKYVELRCDPISGHTALYWYRQSLGQGPEFLIYFQGTGAADDSGLPNDRFFAVRPEGSVSTLKIQRTERGDSAVYLCASSEGHQNTEAFFGQGTRLTVV.

Many counts were recorded for this clonotype. The chain has TRBV10-3 and TRBJ1-2; D remains ambiguous. Germline loops: CDR1 ENHRY, CDR2 SYGVKD. This CDR3 contains 14 residues. Between the trimmed V and J ends, which lost 8 bases and 2 bases, there was a span of 15 bases. CDR3 loop: CAIDGRERNYGYTF. CDR3 nucleotide sequence: TGTGCCATCGACGGGAGGGAAAGGAACTATGGCTACACCTTC.

This clonotype was counted at least ten times. The rearrangement uses TRBV7-2 and TRBJ2-7; D could derive from TRBD1 or TRBD2 (5 bases each). CDR1 is SGHTA and CDR2 is FQGNSA in the germline V gene. V dropped 0 bases and J dropped 2 bases, with 14 bases sitting between them. This CDR3 comprises 16 residues. CDR3: CASSLARAGYAYEQYF. CDR3 nucleotide sequence: TGTGCCAGCAGCTTAGCGCGGGCAGGGTATGCCTACGAGCAGTACTTC.

This clonotype was seen only a few times. This sequence joins TRBV14 and TRBJ1-2; D is ambiguous. CDR1 and CDR2 (germline): SGHDN, FVKESK. Trimming pared 1 base from V and 8 bases from J, leaving 17 bases between. The length of the CDR3 is 15 residues. CDR3 bases: TGTGCCAGCAGCCAAGTCCTGGACGGACCAGGCGGCTACACCTTC. Translated, it gives CASSQVLDGPGGYTF.

The chain uses TRBV6-5 and TRBJ2-7; D call uncertain. The CDR3 contains 14 residues. Germline V lookup: CDR1 MNHEY, CDR2 SVGAGI. Trimming took off 2 bases at V and 0 bases at J, with 8 bases between the two ends. CDR3 protein: CASSYSGPSYEQYF. The CDR3 nucleotides are TGTGCCAGCAGTTACAGTGGACCCTCCTACGAGCAGTACTTC.

This clonotype was seen ten or more times. The rearrangement uses TRBV29-1 and TRBJ2-1, with unresolved D. CDR3 length equals 16 residues. Germline V gene sequence: CDR1 SQVTM, CDR2 ANQGSEA. Trimming took 1 base from V and 0 from J, leaving 13 bases between them. In DNA form, the CDR3 reads TGCAGCGTTGAAGTTGATTCCTTCCTCTCCTACAATGAGCAGTTCTTC. Translated, it gives CSVEVDSFLSYNEQFF.

This clonotype was recorded many times. V usage is TRBV6-1 and J usage is TRBJ2-1; possibly TRBD1 or TRBD2 for D (7 bases each). Germline V gene lookup returns CDR1 MNHNS and CDR2 SASEGT. V was pared by 6 bases and J by 1 base, with 13 bases between. The CDR3 extends over 15 amino acids. The CDR3 protein is CASSRGGRSYNEQFF. Here the CDR3 DNA reads TGTGCCAGCAGCAGGGGGGGGAGGTCCTACAATGAGCAGTTCTTC.

This clonotype was seen ten or more times. The chain carries TRBV5-6 and TRBJ2-3; D perhaps matches TRBD2 (5 bases). This CDR3 is 14 amino acids long. CDR1 SGHDT and CDR2 YYEEEE come from the germline V gene. V lost 4 bases, J lost 2 bases, and 11 bases lay in between. CDR3: CASSRGRDTDTQYF. CDR3 in DNA: TGTGCCAGCAGCCGGGGAAGGGACACAGATACGCAGTATTTT.